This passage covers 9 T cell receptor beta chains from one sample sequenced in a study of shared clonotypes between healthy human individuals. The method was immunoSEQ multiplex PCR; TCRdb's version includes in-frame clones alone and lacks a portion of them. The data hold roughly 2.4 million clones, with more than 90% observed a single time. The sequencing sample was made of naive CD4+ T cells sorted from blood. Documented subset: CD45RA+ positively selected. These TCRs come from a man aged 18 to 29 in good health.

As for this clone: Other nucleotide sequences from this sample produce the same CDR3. CDR3 in amino acids: CAWSDGVSNQPQHF. CDR3 sequence (DNA): TGTGCCTGGAGTGATGGGGTTAGCAATCAGCCCCAGCATTTT. The chain links TRBV30 to TRBJ1-5; no reliable D call. Trimming took 1 base from V and 0 from J, leaving 7 bases between them. The CDR3 runs to 14 residues. Germline CDR1 reads GTSNPN; CDR2 reads SVGIG (reference sequence).

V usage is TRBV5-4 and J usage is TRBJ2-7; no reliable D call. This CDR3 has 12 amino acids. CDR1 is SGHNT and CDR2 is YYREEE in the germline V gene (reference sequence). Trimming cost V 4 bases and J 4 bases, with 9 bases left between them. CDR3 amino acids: CASSARNYEQYF. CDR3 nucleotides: TGTGCCAGCAGCGCACGGAATTACGAGCAGTACTTC.

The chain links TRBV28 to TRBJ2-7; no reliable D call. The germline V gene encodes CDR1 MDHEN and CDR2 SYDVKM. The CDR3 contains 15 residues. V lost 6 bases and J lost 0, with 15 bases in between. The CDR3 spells CASRFALSGSYEQYF. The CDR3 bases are TGTGCCAGCAGATTTGCCCTAAGTGGCTCCTACGAGCAGTACTTC.

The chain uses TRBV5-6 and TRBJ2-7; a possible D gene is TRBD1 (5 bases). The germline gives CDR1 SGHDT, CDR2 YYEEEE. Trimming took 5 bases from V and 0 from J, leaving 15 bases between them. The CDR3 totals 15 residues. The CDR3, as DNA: TGTGCCAGCAGTCTGGCTCAGGGCCTCTCCTACGAGCAGTACTTC. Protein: CASSLAQGLSYEQYF. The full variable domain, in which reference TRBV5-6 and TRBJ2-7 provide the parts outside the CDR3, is DAGVTQSPTHLIKTRGQQVTLRCSPKSGHDTVSWYQQALGQGPQFIFQYYEEEERQRGNFPDRFSGHQFPNYSSELNVNALLLGDSALYLCASSLAQGLSYEQYFGPGTRLTVT.

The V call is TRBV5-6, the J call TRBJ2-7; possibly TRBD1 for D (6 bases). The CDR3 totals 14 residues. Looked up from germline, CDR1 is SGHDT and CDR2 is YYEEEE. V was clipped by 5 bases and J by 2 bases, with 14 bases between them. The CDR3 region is CASRLPGQTYEQYF. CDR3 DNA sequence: TGTGCCAGCAGACTCCCCGGACAGACCTACGAGCAGTACTTC.

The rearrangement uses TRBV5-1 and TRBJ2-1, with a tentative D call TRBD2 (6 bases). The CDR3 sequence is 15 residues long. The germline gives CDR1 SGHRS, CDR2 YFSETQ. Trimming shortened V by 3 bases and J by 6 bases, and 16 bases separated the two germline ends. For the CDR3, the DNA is TGCGCCAGCAGCTCCCTCCCGGGAGTGGGCAATGAGCAGTTCTTC. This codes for CASSSLPGVGNEQFF.

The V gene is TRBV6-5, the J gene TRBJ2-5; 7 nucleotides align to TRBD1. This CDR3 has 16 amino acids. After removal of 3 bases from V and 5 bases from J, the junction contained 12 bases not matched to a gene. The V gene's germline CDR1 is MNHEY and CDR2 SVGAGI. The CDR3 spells CASSYSPRTGRETQYF. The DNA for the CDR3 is TGTGCCAGCAGTTATTCACCTCGGACAGGACGGGAGACCCAGTACTTC.

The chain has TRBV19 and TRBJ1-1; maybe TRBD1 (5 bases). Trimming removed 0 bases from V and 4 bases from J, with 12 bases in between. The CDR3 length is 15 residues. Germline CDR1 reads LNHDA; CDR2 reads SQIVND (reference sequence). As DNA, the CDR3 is TGTGCCAGTAGTATAGAGGTGCCGGGGGGCACTGAAGCTTTCTTT. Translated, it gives CASSIEVPGGTEAFF. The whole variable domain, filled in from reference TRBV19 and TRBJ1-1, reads DGGITQSPKYLFRKEGQNVTLSCEQNLNHDAMYWYRQDPGQGLRLIYYSQIVNDFQKGDIAEGYSVSREKKESFPLTVTSAQKNPTAFYLCASSIEVPGGTEAFFGQGTRLTVV.

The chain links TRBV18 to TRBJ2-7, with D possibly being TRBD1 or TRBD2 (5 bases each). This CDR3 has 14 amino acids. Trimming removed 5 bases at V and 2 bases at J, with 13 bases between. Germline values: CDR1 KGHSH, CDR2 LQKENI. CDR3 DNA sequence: TGTGCCAGCTCATTGCCGGGACCAGCCTACGAGCAGTACTTC. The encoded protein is CASSLPGPAYEQYF.